Below are 19 T cell receptor beta chains sequenced from a single sample in a study of patients and donors after allogeneic stem cell transplantation. TCRdb reprocessed the RT-PCR reads with MiXCR, giving one entry per CDR3 protein. Of 80,000 to 90,000 distinct CDR3 sequences listed, approximately 49% are singletons. The sample consisted of blood, either unsorted or a sorted T cell fraction (not recorded which). These receptors were collected from a human donor who was either an allogeneic HSCT recipient or a stem cell or donor lymphocyte infusion donor (not recorded which). It is not recorded whose cells these are; they may come from a transplant donor.

This clonotype was counted a few times. The chain links TRBV4-3 to TRBJ1-2; D possibly corresponds to TRBD1 (5 bases). The CDR3 sequence is 13 residues long. CDR1 and CDR2 from the germline V gene are LGHNA and YSLEER. V lost 3 bases and J lost 2, with 7 bases in between. In nucleotides, the CDR3 is TGCGCCAGCAGCCACGGGGCGAACTATGGCTACACCTTC. Its protein product is CASSHGANYGYTF.

V and J are TRBV7-2 and TRBJ1-2; 10 nucleotides match TRBD1. The CDR3 has 15 amino acids. Germline CDR1 is SGHTA and CDR2 is FQGNSA. The junction had 5 bases not matched to a gene; V was cut back by 5 bases and J by 2 bases. In DNA form, the CDR3 reads TGTGCCAGCAGCGGCGACAGGGGGCGCAACTATGGCTACACCTTC. It encodes CASSGDRGRNYGYTF.

CDR3 nucleotides: TGCGCCAGCAGTACTAGCGGGAGGACCTACGAGCAGTACTTC. Translated, it gives CASSTSGRTYEQYF. V usage is TRBV4-3 and J usage is TRBJ2-7; 12 bases agree with TRBD2. This CDR3 has 14 residues. V shed 6 bases and J 2 bases; nucleotides not matched to a gene: 2. The germline V gene has CDR1 LGHNA and CDR2 YSLEER.

The chain recombines TRBV5-6 with TRBJ1-2, with 7 bases lining up with TRBD1. Trimming at V came to 1 base and at J to 6 bases, leaving 3 bases not matched to a gene. Germline lookup yields CDR1 SGHDT and CDR2 YYEEEE. This CDR3 has 13 amino acids. This chain's CDR3 is CASSLTGVDGYTF. The CDR3, as DNA: TGTGCCAGCAGCTTGACAGGGGTCGATGGCTACACCTTC.

This clonotype has ten or more counts. The V gene is TRBV4-3, the J gene TRBJ1-1; no clear D gene. The ends were cut back, 4 bases at V and 1 base at J, with 4 bases in the middle. The CDR3 length is 12 residues. Germline assignment: CDR1 LGHNA and CDR2 YSLEER. The CDR3 region is CASSRGNTEAFF. CDR3 DNA sequence: TGCGCCAGCAGCCGGGGGAACACTGAAGCTTTCTTT.

The rearrangement uses TRBV7-2 and TRBJ1-2; D unresolved. The CDR3 runs 13 residues. Germline lookup yields CDR1 SGHTA and CDR2 FQGNSA. V lost 1 base to trimming and J lost 5 bases, with 8 bases between them. The CDR3 region has the DNA TGTGCCAGCAGCTTAGGTCCGTATTATGGCTACACCTTC. Translation: CASSLGPYYGYTF. The full variable domain, with the rest looked up from reference TRBV7-2 and TRBJ1-2, is GAGVSQSPSNKVTEKGKDVELRCDPISGHTALYWYRQSLGQGLEFLIYFQGNSAPDKSGLPSDRFSAERTGGSVSTLTIQRTQQEDSAVYLCASSLGPYYGYTFGSGTRLTVV.

The chain combines TRBV20-1 with TRBJ2-3, with D maybe TRBD2 (5 bases). Trimming pared 6 bases from V and 0 bases from J, leaving 10 bases between. Germline V gene lookup returns CDR1 DFQATT and CDR2 SNEGSKA (reference sequence). The CDR3 contains 13 residues. This CDR3 reads CSAQTGSTDTQYF. CDR3 in DNA: TGCAGTGCACAGACGGGGAGCACAGATACGCAGTATTTT.

This clonotype was counted once. The rearrangement joins TRBV3-1 to TRBJ1-6; D not resolved. There are 13 residues in the CDR3. Germline CDR1 and CDR2: LGHDT and YNNKEL (reference sequence). Trimming took off 6 bases at V and 10 bases at J, with 13 bases between the two ends. CDR3 sequence reads: CASSLDGLSPLHF. The CDR3 nucleotides are TGTGCCAGCAGTCTAGACGGGCTGTCACCCCTCCACTTT.

CDR3 amino acids: CSAKQVAYTEAFF. CDR3 nucleotides: TGCAGTGCTAAACAGGTAGCCTACACTGAAGCTTTCTTT. The chain employs TRBV20-1 and TRBJ1-1, with D maybe TRBD1 (5 bases). The CDR3 covers 13 residues. The germline V and J ends were trimmed by 4 bases and 3 bases, with 12 bases remaining between them. CDR1 and CDR2 from the germline V gene are DFQATT and SNEGSKA (reference sequence).

V and J are TRBV29-1 and TRBJ1-5; TRBD1 might be the D (6 bases). In germline, CDR1 is SQVTM, CDR2 ANQGSEA. The CDR3 loop spans 14 amino acids. Trimming stripped 6 bases from V and 2 bases from J, with 14 bases between. As DNA, the CDR3 is TGCAGCGTCGGGGGGCTGAGGGGCAATCAGCCCCAGCATTTT. Amino acids: CSVGGLRGNQPQHF.

The V call is TRBV20-1, the J call TRBJ2-7; 9 bases agree with TRBD1. Germline V gene data show CDR1 as DFQATT and CDR2 as SNEGSKA (reference sequence). Germline trimming cut 3 bases from V and 5 bases from J; bases unmatched to any gene: 14. CDR3 length: 16 amino acids. The CDR3 is CSARPLNRGLKDEQYF. In nucleotides, the CDR3 is TGCAGTGCTAGGCCATTGAACAGGGGGCTAAAGGACGAGCAGTACTTC.

This chain connects TRBV29-1 to TRBJ1-1; possible D gene TRBD1, 6 bases. The CDR3 spans 16 residues. Trimming pared 5 bases from V and 0 bases from J, leaving 19 bases between. Germline CDR1 and CDR2: SQVTM and ANQGSEA. DNA of the CDR3: TGCAGCGTTTCCGACCCGACAGGACGCATGAACACTGAAGCTTTCTTT. Residues: CSVSDPTGRMNTEAFF.

The chain employs TRBV7-3 and TRBJ1-1; unclear D gene. V was trimmed by 1 base and J by 6 bases, leaving 15 bases between them. The CDR3 is 15 amino acids. Per the germline V gene, CDR1 is SGHTA and CDR2 is FQGTGA. The CDR3 reads CASSLRGSRGAEAFF. CDR3 sequence (DNA): TGTGCCAGCAGCTTAAGAGGGTCCCGAGGCGCTGAAGCTTTCTTT.

This clonotype was seen a handful of times. This chain connects TRBV29-1 to TRBJ1-2; the D gene is possibly TRBD1 (6 bases). The CDR3 extends over 12 amino acids. Germline assignment: CDR1 SQVTM and CDR2 ANQGSEA. V was pared by 4 bases and J by 4 bases, with 10 bases between. The CDR3, as DNA: TGCAGCGTTGTTGGGGGCATCTATGGCTACACCTTC. Protein sequence: CSVVGGIYGYTF. The variable domain in full, completed from reference TRBV29-1 and TRBJ1-2, reads SAVISQKPSRDICQRGTSLTIQCQVDSQVTMMFWYRQQPGQSLTLIATANQGSEATYESGFVIDKFPISRPNLTFSTLTVSNMSPEDSSIYLCSVVGGIYGYTFGSGTRLTVV.

This chain joins TRBV6-2 or TRBV6-3 and TRBJ1-4; D gene uncertain. Germline assignment: CDR1 MNHEY and CDR2 SVGEGT. The CDR3 is 15 amino acids. V was shortened by 8 bases and J by 0 bases, with 13 bases between the two germline ends. The CDR3 bases are TGTGCCAGCTGGAATGGGCGGTCAACTAATGAAAAACTGTTTTTT. Protein sequence: CASWNGRSTNEKLFF.

The genes are TRBV7-9 and TRBJ1-2; unclear D gene. This CDR3 comprises 15 residues. CDR1 and CDR2 from the germline V gene are SEHNR and FQNEAQ (reference sequence). Deletions cut 5 bases from V and 1 base from J, with 14 bases between. The chain's CDR3 is CASSPPGRSNYGYTF. The CDR3 DNA follows: TGTGCCAGCAGCCCCCCCGGACGGAGTAACTATGGCTACACCTTC. The variable domain in full, with the rest retrieved from reference TRBV7-9 and TRBJ1-2, is DTGVSQNPRHKITKRGQNVTFRCDPISEHNRLYWYRQTLGQGPEFLTYFQNEAQLEKSRLLSDRFSAERPKGSFSTLEIQRTEQGDSAMYLCASSPPGRSNYGYTFGSGTRLTVV.

This clonotype is a singleton in its sample. The chain employs TRBV12-3 or TRBV12-4 and TRBJ2-7; D remains ambiguous. The CDR3 runs to 12 residues. V shed 6 bases and J shed 3 bases, with 9 bases lying between them. CDR3 region: CASSRHGYEQYF. CDR3 sequence (DNA): TGTGCCAGCAGCCGCCATGGCTACGAGCAGTACTTC.

The DNA for the CDR3 is TGTGCCAGCAGCGTAGTGCACCAGAACACTGAAGCTTTCTTT. Translation: CASSVVHQNTEAFF. The chain uses TRBV9 and TRBJ1-1, with D hard to call. Germline V CDR1 and CDR2: SGDLS, YYNGEE. The CDR3 is made up of 14 amino acids. Trimming left V 0 bases short and J 1 base short, with 7 bases between.

This chain joins TRBV12-3 or TRBV12-4 and TRBJ1-6, with unresolved D. The ends were cut back, 5 bases at V and 1 base at J, with 6 bases in the middle. CDR3 length equals 14 residues. The CDR3 here is CASSPVSYNSPLHF. CDR3 nucleotides: TGTGCCAGCAGTCCGGTGTCCTATAATTCACCCCTCCACTTT.